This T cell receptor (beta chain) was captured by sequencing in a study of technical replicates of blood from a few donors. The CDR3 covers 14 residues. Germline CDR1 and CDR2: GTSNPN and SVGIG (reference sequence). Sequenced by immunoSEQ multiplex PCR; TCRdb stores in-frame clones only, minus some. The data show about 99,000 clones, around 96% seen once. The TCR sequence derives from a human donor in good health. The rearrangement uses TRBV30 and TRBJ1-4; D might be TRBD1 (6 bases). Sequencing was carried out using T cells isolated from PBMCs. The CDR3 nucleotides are TGTGCTTACGGTCCGGGGGGGCTGGGTGAAAAACTGTTTTTT. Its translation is CAYGPGGLGEKLFF.